This T cell receptor beta chain is from a study of beta chain features in type 1 diabetes. Investigators reverse transcribed all isolated RNA, so they sequenced expressed TCRB transcripts. Sequencing used immunoSEQ multiplex PCR; TCRdb keeps in-frame clones, though not all of them. Among 860,000 or so clones listed, roughly a sixth were seen once. The CDR3 runs 14 residues. Trimming pared 3 bases from V and 5 bases from J, leaving 13 bases between. CDR1 MNHNS and CDR2 SASEGT come from the germline V gene. The chain has TRBV6-1 and TRBJ2-5; possibly TRBD2 for D (6 bases). The source is a woman between 18 and 30 years old in good health. Material: naive CD4+ T cells from blood. CDR3 DNA sequence: TGTGCCAGCAGTGATTGGGGGGAGTGGGAGACCCAGTACTTC. Protein sequence: CASSDWGEWETQYF.